What follows are 18 T cell receptor beta chains derived from one specimen sequenced in a study of T-cell reconstitution after alpha-beta-depleted transplantation in children. It was with unique molecular identifiers that the TCRbeta library was prepared. MiXCR was run by TCRdb on the PCR reads, yielding one entry per CDR3 protein. The table records about 170,000 distinct CDR3 sequences, around 10% of them present only once. The sample consisted of PBMCs, taken before TCRalphabeta/CD19-depleted stem cell transplant. The receptors were gathered from a boy younger than 10 with acute myeloid leukemia, due to receive a stem cell transplant.

This clonotype was seen ten or more times. The chain uses TRBV20-1 and TRBJ1-2; maybe TRBD1 (5 bases). Germline V gives CDR1 DFQATT, CDR2 SNEGSKA (reference sequence). V lost 3 bases and J lost 3, with 11 bases in between. The CDR3 consists of 13 residues. The CDR3 nucleotides read TGCAGTGCTAGCGAGGGGATCGACTATGGCTACACCTTC. Translated: CSASEGIDYGYTF.

This clonotype has a count of ten or more. The chain is built from TRBV3-1 and TRBJ2-5; D perhaps matches TRBD2 (6 bases). This CDR3 spans 14 amino acids. CDR1 and CDR2 from the germline V gene are LGHDT and YNNKEL (reference sequence). The ends were cut back, 6 bases at V and 0 bases at J, with 11 bases in the middle. The chain's CDR3 is CASSPKRDQETQYF. The DNA for the CDR3 is TGTGCCAGCAGTCCAAAGCGGGACCAAGAGACCCAGTACTTC.

This sequence joins TRBV19 and TRBJ2-5, with D possibly being TRBD2 (7 bases). Looked up from germline, CDR1 is LNHDA and CDR2 is SQIVND (reference sequence). The V gene lost 6 bases and the J gene lost 6 bases, with 8 bases spanning the gap. The CDR3 runs 11 residues. The CDR3 reads CASSGGQTQYF. The CDR3 coding sequence is TGTGCCAGTAGCGGGGGGCAGACCCAGTACTTC.

This clonotype was seen many times. The chain recombines TRBV27 with TRBJ1-2, with 8 bases lining up with TRBD1. The V and J ends lost 5 bases and 6 bases, in that order; junction bases with no gene match: 2. The CDR3 totals 12 residues. The germline V gene encodes CDR1 MNHEY and CDR2 SMNVEV (reference sequence). CDR3 nucleotides: TGTGCCAGCAGTCCACAGGGGGATGGCTACACCTTC. Translation gives CASSPQGDGYTF.

Concerning this clonotype itself: A much larger clone is a single base away; this may be a read error. The genes are TRBV14 and TRBJ2-1; TRBD2 matches at 9 bases. Germline lookup yields CDR1 SGHDN and CDR2 FVKESK. This CDR3 region has 18 residues. With V trimmed by 0 bases and J by 10 bases, 16 bases remained unmatched. CDR3 in DNA: TGTGCCAGCAGCCAAGAGGCTGGCGGGAGGGCAAATGGCTACGAGCAGTTCTTC. It encodes CASSQEAGGRANGYEQFF. Complete variable domain (other parts from reference TRBV14 and TRBJ2-1): EAGVTQFPSHSVIEKGQTVTLRCDPISGHDNLYWYRRVMGKEIKFLLHFVKESKQDESGMPNNRFLAERTGGTYSTLKVQPAELEDSGVYFCASSQEAGGRANGYEQFFGPGTRLTVL.

This clonotype was recorded at least ten times. The V call is TRBV5-1, the J call TRBJ2-5, with D unclear. Germline V lookup: CDR1 SGHRS, CDR2 YFSETQ. The germline V and J ends were trimmed by 0 bases and 5 bases, with 14 bases remaining between them. The CDR3 sequence is 15 residues long. CDR3 sequence reads: CASSLGGNLRETQYF. In nucleotides, the CDR3 is TGCGCCAGCAGCTTGGGTGGGAACCTACGGGAGACCCAGTACTTC.

This clonotype was seen at least ten times. The J gene is TRBJ1-2, the V gene TRBV18; D is unresolved. Germline V gene sequence: CDR1 KGHSH, CDR2 LQKENI. The V end was cut by 3 bases, the J end by 8 bases, with 16 bases between. The CDR3 spans 14 residues. For the CDR3, the DNA is TGTGCCAGCTCACCGGTGGTGACCGAACAGGGCTACACCTTC. This translates into CASSPVVTEQGYTF.

Many counts were recorded for this clonotype. The genes are TRBV12-3 or TRBV12-4 and TRBJ1-4; D remains unclear. The CDR3 covers 14 residues. Trimming removed 2 bases from V and 3 bases from J, with 7 bases in between. Here the CDR3 reads CASSLLGSNEKLFF. The DNA of the CDR3 is TGTGCCAGCAGTTTATTGGGTTCTAATGAAAAACTGTTTTTT.

This clonotype was detected many times. V is TRBV28 and J is TRBJ1-2; 7 nucleotides align to TRBD1. Germline V lookup: CDR1 MDHEN, CDR2 SYDVKM. CDR3 length: 15 amino acids. V gave up 2 bases and J gave up 4 bases; unmatched junction bases: 7. CDR3 residues: CASSLGRGQPYGYTF. The CDR3 DNA follows: TGTGCCAGCAGTTTAGGCCGGGGACAGCCCTATGGCTACACCTTC.

This clonotype was seen repeatedly, ten times or more. This chain uses TRBV2 with TRBJ2-2; the match to TRBD1 covers 7 bases. CDR1 and CDR2 (germline): SNHLY, FYNNEI. J gave up 4 bases and V 2 bases, and 4 bases lay outside the gene matches. This CDR3 has 15 residues. The DNA for the CDR3 is TGTGCCAGCAGTGAAATCGGACAGGCCACCGGGGAGCTGTTTTTT. Its translation is CASSEIGQATGELFF.

This clonotype was counted at least ten times. CDR3 nucleotide sequence: TGTGCCAGCAGTTCGACAGGGTTACCCGGGGAGCTGTTTTTT. It translates to CASSSTGLPGELFF. The chain is built from TRBV28 and TRBJ2-2, with 7 positions matching TRBD1. After removal of 4 bases from V and 6 bases from J, the junction contained 5 bases not matched to a gene. Germline V CDR1 and CDR2: MDHEN, SYDVKM. This CDR3 is built from 14 residues. The entire variable domain, with the rest obtained from reference TRBV28 and TRBJ2-2, is as follows: DVKVTQSSRYLVKRTGEKVFLECVQDMDHENMFWYRQDPGLGLRLIYFSYDVKMKEKGDIPEGYSVSREKKERFSLILESASTNQTSMYLCASSSTGLPGELFFGEGSRLTVL.

At least ten counts were recorded for this clonotype. The chain has TRBV10-3 and TRBJ1-1, with D possibly matching TRBD1 (5 bases). CDR3 length equals 14 residues. V lost 6 bases and J 8 bases, leaving 19 bases between the germline ends. Germline V CDR1 and CDR2: ENHRY, SYGVKD. Here the CDR3 reads CAISDSGLGSEAFF. DNA for the CDR3: TGTGCCATCAGCGATTCGGGACTCGGGTCGGAAGCTTTCTTT.

In this sample, this clonotype turned up a few times. The rearrangement links TRBV30 to TRBJ2-1, with D perhaps being TRBD1 or TRBD2 (5 bases each). CDR1 is GTSNPN, CDR2 SVGIG, per germline (reference sequence). V gave up 7 bases and J gave up 7 bases, with 14 bases separating them. The CDR3 is 12 residues long. CDR3 in DNA: TGTGCCTTCACTGGGACGATAAATGAGCAGTTCTTC. It codes for CAFTGTINEQFF.

The V and J genes are TRBV5-4 and TRBJ2-2; D is perhaps TRBD1 (6 bases). CDR1 is SGHNT and CDR2 is YYREEE in the germline V gene (reference sequence). Trimming removed 2 bases from V and 6 bases from J, with 8 bases in between. CDR3 length: 13 residues. CDR3 region: CASSFWGPGELFF. The DNA for the CDR3 is TGTGCCAGCAGCTTTTGGGGGCCCGGGGAGCTGTTTTTT.

This clonotype showed up many times. The chain joins TRBV6-1 to TRBJ2-7; D tentatively reads TRBD1 or TRBD2 (6 bases each). CDR1 is MNHNS, CDR2 SASEGT, per germline. This CDR3 region has 14 residues. Trimming pared 7 bases from V and 6 bases from J, leaving 19 bases between. The CDR3 loop reads CASTPRGGESEQYF. The CDR3 coding sequence is TGTGCCAGCACCCCCAGGGGCGGGGAGAGCGAGCAGTACTTC.

This clonotype was found many times. The rearrangement uses TRBV6-5 and TRBJ2-3; perhaps TRBD2 as D (6 bases). Germline CDR1 MNHEY, CDR2 SVGAGI. The ends were cut back, 2 bases at V and 11 bases at J, with 11 bases in the middle. The CDR3 contains 12 residues. CDR3 sequence: CASSYRGGGQYF. DNA for the CDR3: TGTGCCAGCAGTTACCGGGGAGGAGGGCAGTATTTT.

This clonotype came up many times. The chain joins TRBV2 to TRBJ1-2, with D tentatively TRBD1 (6 bases). CDR3 length: 14 residues. Germline-derived CDR1 and CDR2 are SNHLY and FYNNEI. V was shortened by 7 bases and J by 8 bases, with 20 bases between the two germline ends. CDR3 coding DNA: TGTGCCAGCACCACAGGGTTGTCGGGGCTCGGCTACACCTTC. This gives the protein CASTTGLSGLGYTF.

Concerning this clonotype: A much larger clone sits a single nucleotide away, making a read error possible. DNA for the CDR3: TGCGCCAGCAGCTCCACGCTGAAGAACGAGCAGCACTTC. Translated: CASSSTLKNEQHF. The chain recombines TRBV5-1 with TRBJ2-7; D unresolved. CDR1 is SGHRS and CDR2 is YFSETQ in the germline V gene. CDR3 length: 13 residues.